This T cell receptor (beta chain) was found in a study of shared clonotypes between healthy human individuals. Background on the study: Ranging from 18 to 49 in age, donors were a couple of women and three men. Study-level points and caveats: Relative to memory subsets, naive subsets generally showed larger estimated richness.

This clone has only one observation. Its antigen remains unknown. Clones were sequenced by immunoSEQ multiplex PCR, and TCRdb holds only the in-frame ones, with some missing. In the table there are 2 million to 2.5 million clones, over 85% of which are singletons. Positive CCR7 selection of CD45RO-negative cells yielded the naive CD8 cells, and terminally differentiated effector memory CD45RA+ cells were excluded. The sequence was obtained from a man younger than 35 in good health. The sequenced sample consisted of naive CD8+ T cells sorted from blood.

The CDR3 DNA is TGTGCCAGCAGCTTAGGACCAGACAGACGGGGTGGCTACACCTTC. Its translation: CASSLGPDRRGGYTF. V usage is TRBV13 and J usage is TRBJ1-2; tentatively, D is TRBD1 (5 bases). This CDR3 is built from 15 residues. Germline V gene data show CDR1 as PRHDT and CDR2 as FYEKMQ (reference sequence). The V and J ends lost 0 bases and 7 bases respectively, with 15 bases between them.